The sequence of this T cell receptor beta chain was determined in a study of low-dose radiotherapy and immunotherapy resistance in tumors. Across the whole study: Cohort 2 received 1 Gy per fraction every two weeks, totaling 13 Gy over 26 weeks.

Stated time point: after trial treatment. Sample treatment: LDRT plus nivolumab, ipilimumab, low-dose cyclophosphamide and aspirin (RACIN trial). Eligibility was restricted to patients presenting with advanced solid tumors that lacked tumor-infiltrating lymphocytes. Alpha- and beta-chain coverage of first-strand cDNA came from TRAV- and TRBV-specific primers. Both a constant-region primer and a V-primer adapter served to amplify TCRs across roughly 20 PCR cycles. In vitro transcription served to amplify the isolated mRNA. TCRdb re-derived calls from the reads in MiXCR, one entry per CDR3 protein. The table lists about 30,000 distinct CDR3 sequences, approximately 54% of them singletons, with approximately 5.3% in the top ten. The germline gives CDR1 SQVTM, CDR2 ANQGSEA. Trimming stripped 3 bases from V and 4 bases from J, with 9 bases between. The CDR3 covers 12 residues.

This sequence originates from a male donor with gallbladder cancer. The chain couples TRBV29-1 to TRBJ2-5; D not certain. Here the sequenced sample was PBMCs, taken after low-dose radiotherapy plus immunotherapy. In DNA, the CDR3 is TGCAGCGTTGATTTCAGTCGAGAGACCCAGTACTTC. Its translation is CSVDFSRETQYF.